The 4 T cell receptor beta chains below come from one sample, sequenced in a study of CD8 T cells in Susac syndrome. The RNA, about 0.5 to 1 ug, was put through reverse transcription using random hexamers. MiXCR, applied by TCRdb to the immunoSEQ multiplex PCR reads, yields one record per CDR3 protein. The sample lists around 170,000 distinct CDR3 sequences, 85% to 95% seen once, with less than 0.2% in the top ten. The sample was CD8+ T cells from PBMCs. Receptors originate from a human donor with Susac syndrome.

The rearrangement links TRBV15 to TRBJ2-5; D is possibly TRBD1 (6 bases). Germline V gene lookup returns CDR1 LNHNV and CDR2 YYDKDF (reference sequence). The CDR3 runs to 15 residues. The V end lost 6 bases, the J end lost 2 bases, and 16 bases lay between the germline ends. DNA for the CDR3: TGTGCCACCAGAAGAATTGAGGGGGATCAAGAGACCCAGTACTTC. It translates to CATRRIEGDQETQYF.

V usage is TRBV27 and J usage is TRBJ1-5; no clear D gene. Germline loops: CDR1 MNHEY, CDR2 SMNVEV (reference sequence). V was pared by 5 bases and J by 2 bases, with 10 bases between. The CDR3 consists of 14 residues. The CDR3 region has the DNA TGTGCCAGCAGTCCCAACCAGCGCAATCAGCCCCAGCATTTT. Protein: CASSPNQRNQPQHF.

The chain recombines TRBV7-9 with TRBJ1-4; TRBD1 matches 7 bases. With V trimmed by 4 bases and J by 5 bases, 7 bases remained unmatched. The CDR3 length is 15 residues. Germline CDR1 is SEHNR and CDR2 is FQNEAQ (reference sequence). The CDR3 DNA reads TGTGCCAGCAGCTCAGGGGGAGATGTGAATGAAAAACTGTTTTTT. It codes for CASSSGGDVNEKLFF.

The chain uses TRBV30 and TRBJ2-1; perhaps TRBD1 as D (6 bases). The CDR3 has 15 residues. Germline-derived CDR1 and CDR2 are GTSNPN and SVGIG (reference sequence). V was cut by 1 base and J by 0 bases, with 10 bases left in between. The CDR3 loop is CAWSGDIASYNEQFF. The CDR3 nucleotides read TGTGCCTGGAGTGGGGACATCGCCTCCTACAATGAGCAGTTCTTC.